This record covers a single T cell receptor (beta chain). These data originate in a study of cytomegalovirus exposure and HLA in healthy donors. Primers for the PCR totalled 60 Vbeta and 13 Jbeta. Only in-frame clones appear in the TCRdb table, and some are missing; sequencing was by immunoSEQ multiplex PCR. The repertoire holds roughly 180,000 clones, approximately 80% seen once, with around 1.6% in the top ten. Sequencing used PBMCs. This sequence originates from a man aged 18 to 29 in good health and CMV-seronegative.

The CDR3: CASSFGGTDTQYF. In nucleotides, the CDR3 is TGTGCCAGCAGCTTCGGGGGCACAGATACGCAGTATTTT. The chain carries TRBV7-9 and TRBJ2-3; D perhaps matches TRBD2 (5 bases). CDR1 is SEHNR and CDR2 is FQNEAQ in the germline V gene (reference sequence). The CDR3 contains 13 residues. Between the trimmed V and J ends, which lost 3 bases and 1 base, there was a span of 5 bases.